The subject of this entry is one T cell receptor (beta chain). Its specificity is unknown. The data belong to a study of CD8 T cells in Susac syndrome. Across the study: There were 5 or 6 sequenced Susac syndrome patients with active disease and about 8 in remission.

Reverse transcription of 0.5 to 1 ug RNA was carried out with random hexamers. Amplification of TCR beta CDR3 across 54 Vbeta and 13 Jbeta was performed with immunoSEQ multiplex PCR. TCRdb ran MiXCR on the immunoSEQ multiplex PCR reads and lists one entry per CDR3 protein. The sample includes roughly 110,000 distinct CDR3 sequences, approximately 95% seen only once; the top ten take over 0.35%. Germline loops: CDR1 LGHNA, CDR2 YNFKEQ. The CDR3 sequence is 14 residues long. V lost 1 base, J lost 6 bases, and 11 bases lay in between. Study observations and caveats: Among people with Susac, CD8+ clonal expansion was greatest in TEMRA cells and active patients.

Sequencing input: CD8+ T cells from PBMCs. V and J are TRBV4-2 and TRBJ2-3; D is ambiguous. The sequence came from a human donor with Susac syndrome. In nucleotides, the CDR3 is TGTGCCAGCAGCCAAGCCCCCCTTGTGGATACGCAGTATTTT. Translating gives CASSQAPLVDTQYF.